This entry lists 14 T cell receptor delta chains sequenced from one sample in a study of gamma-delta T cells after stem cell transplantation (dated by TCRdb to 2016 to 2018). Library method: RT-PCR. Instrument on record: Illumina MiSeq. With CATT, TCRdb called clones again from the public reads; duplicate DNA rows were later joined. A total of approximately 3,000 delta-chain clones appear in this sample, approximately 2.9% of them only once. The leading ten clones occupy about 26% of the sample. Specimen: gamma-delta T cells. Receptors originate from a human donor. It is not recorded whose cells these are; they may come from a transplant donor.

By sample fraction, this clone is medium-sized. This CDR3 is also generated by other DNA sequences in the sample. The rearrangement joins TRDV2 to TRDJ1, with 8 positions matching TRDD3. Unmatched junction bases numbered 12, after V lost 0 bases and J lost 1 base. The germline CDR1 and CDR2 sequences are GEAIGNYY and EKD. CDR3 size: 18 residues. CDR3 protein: CACDTILSTGGFTDKLIF. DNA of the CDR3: TGTGCCTGTGACACCATCCTTTCTACTGGGGGCTTCACCGATAAACTCATCTTT.

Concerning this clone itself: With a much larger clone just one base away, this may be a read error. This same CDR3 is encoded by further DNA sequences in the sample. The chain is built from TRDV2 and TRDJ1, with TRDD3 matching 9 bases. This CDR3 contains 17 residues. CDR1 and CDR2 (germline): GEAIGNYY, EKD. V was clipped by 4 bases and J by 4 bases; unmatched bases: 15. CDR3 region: CACEDLKKLGDHDKLIF. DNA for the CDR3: TGTGCCTGTGAAGATCTGAAAAAACTGGGGGACCACGATAAACTCATCTTT.

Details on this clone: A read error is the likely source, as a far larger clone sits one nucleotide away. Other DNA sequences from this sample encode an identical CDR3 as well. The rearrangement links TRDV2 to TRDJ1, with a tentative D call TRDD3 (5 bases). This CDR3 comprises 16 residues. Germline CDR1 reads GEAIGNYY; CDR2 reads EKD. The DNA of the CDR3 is TGCGCCTGTGACGTCGTGGGGAATACGCAAACCGATAAACTCATCTTT. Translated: CACDVVGNTQTDKLIF.

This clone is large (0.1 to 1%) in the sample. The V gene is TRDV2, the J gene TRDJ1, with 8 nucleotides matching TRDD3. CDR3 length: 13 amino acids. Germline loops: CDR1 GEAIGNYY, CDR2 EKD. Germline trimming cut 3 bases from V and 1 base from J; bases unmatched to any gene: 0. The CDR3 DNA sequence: TGTGCCTGTGACGGGATACGCACCGATAAACTCATCTTT. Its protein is CACDGIRTDKLIF.

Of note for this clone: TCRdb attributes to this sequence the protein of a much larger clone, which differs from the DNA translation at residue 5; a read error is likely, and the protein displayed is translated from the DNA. The CDR3 is CACDAVVGGSWDTRQMFF. For the CDR3, the DNA is TGTGCCTGTGACGCCGTCGTGGGGGGCTCCTGGGACACCCGACAGATGTTTTTC. V usage is TRDV2 and J usage is TRDJ3, with D tentatively TRDD3 (6 bases). This CDR3 comprises 18 residues. Trimming left V 3 bases short and J 0 bases short, with 14 bases between. From germline, CDR1 is GEAIGNYY and CDR2 EKD.

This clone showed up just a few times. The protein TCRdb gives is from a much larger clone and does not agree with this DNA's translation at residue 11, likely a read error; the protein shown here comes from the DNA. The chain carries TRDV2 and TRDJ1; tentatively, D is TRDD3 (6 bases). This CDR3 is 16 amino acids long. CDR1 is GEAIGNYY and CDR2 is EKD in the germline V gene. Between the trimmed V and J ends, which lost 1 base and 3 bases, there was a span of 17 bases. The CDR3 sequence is CACDTVGDPYADKLIF. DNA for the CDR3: TGTGCCTGTGACACTGTAGGGGATCCGTACGCCGATAAACTCATCTTT.

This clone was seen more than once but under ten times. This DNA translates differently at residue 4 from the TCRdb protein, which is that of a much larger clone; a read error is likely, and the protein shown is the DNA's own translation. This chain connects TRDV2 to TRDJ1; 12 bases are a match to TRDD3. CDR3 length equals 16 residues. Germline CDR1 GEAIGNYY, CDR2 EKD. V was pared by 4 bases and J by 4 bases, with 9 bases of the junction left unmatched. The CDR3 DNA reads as TGTGCCTGTGAGCCCCTCTGGGGGATACGGGGCGATAAACTCATCTTT. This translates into CACEPLWGIRGDKLIF.

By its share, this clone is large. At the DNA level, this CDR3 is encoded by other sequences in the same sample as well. CDR3 sequence reads: CACDNLLSSWDTRQMFF. Written as DNA, the CDR3 is TGTGCCTGTGACAACCTCTTAAGCTCCTGGGACACCCGACAGATGTTTTTC. The J gene is TRDJ3, the V gene TRDV2; D gene unclear. CDR3 length equals 17 residues. V was shortened by 2 bases and J by 0 bases, with 10 bases between the two germline ends. The germline V gene encodes CDR1 GEAIGNYY and CDR2 EKD.

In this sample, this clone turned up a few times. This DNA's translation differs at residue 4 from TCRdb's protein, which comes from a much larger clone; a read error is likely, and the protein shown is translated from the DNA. The CDR3 coding sequence is TGTGCTCTTGAGGAACCGCGCGTTGGCGATAAACTCATCTTT. Protein sequence: CALEEPRVGDKLIF. The V gene is TRDV1, the J gene TRDJ1; D gene ambiguous. Germline V lookup: CDR1 TSWWSYY, CDR2 QGS. The CDR3 has 14 amino acids.

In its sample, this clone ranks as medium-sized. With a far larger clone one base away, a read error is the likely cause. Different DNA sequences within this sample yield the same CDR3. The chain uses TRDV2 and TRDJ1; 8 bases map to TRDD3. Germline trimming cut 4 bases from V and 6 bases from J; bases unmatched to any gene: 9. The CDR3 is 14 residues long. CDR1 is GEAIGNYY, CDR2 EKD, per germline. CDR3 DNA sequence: TGTGCCTGTGATGTACTGGGGGCTACCTATAAACTCATCTTT. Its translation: CACDVLGATYKLIF.

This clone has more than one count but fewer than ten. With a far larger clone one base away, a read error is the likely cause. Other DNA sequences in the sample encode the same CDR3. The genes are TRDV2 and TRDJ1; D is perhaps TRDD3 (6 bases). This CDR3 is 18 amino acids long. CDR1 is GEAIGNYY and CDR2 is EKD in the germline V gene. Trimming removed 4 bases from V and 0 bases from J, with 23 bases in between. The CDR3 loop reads CACDLLNGGPEYTDKLIF. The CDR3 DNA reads TGTGCCTGTGATCTACTCAACGGGGGACCCGAGTACACCGATAAACTCATCTTT.

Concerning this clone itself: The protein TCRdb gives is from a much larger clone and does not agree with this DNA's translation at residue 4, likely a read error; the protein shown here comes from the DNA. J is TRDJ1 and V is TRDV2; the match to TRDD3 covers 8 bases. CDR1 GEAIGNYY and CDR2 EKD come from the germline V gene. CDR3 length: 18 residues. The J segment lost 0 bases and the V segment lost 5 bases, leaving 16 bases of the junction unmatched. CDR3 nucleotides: TGTGCCTGTGCCTCCTTACTGGGGGGAAATAAGTACACCGATAAACTCATCTTT. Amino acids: CACASLLGGNKYTDKLIF.

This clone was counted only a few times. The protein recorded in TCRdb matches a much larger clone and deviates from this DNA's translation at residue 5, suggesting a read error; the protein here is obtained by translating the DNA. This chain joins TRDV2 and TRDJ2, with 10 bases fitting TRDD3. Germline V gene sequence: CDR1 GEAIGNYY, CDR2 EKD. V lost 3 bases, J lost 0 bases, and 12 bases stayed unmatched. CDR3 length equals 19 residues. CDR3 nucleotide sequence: TGTGCCTGTGACGCATTGGGGGATACTAAGGGAGCTTTGACAGCACAACTCTTCTTT. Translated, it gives CACDALGDTKGALTAQLFF.

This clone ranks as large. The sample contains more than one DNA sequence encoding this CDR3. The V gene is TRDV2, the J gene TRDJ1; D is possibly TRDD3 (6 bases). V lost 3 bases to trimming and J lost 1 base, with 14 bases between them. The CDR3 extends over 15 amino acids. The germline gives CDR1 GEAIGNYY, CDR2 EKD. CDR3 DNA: TGTGCCTGTGACTCGTTACTGGGATCCACCGATAAACTCATCTTT. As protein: CACDSLLGSTDKLIF.